Each of the 24 T cell receptor beta chains below was sequenced from the same sample in a study of long-term antiretroviral therapy in people with HIV. The immunoSEQ assay was v3.0, run at survey level. Here immunoSEQ multiplex PCR was the method, and the copy in TCRdb shows in-frame clones only, minus some. The sample gives some 40,000 clones, roughly 76% of which show up once; roughly 4.9% is in the top ten. Sequencing used unsorted PBMCs, obtained 1.5 years after starting antiretroviral therapy. The receptor source for this set is a man aged 18 to 29 with HIV.

The chain couples TRBV19 to TRBJ1-1; TRBD1 might be the D (6 bases). Germline V CDR1 and CDR2: LNHDA, SQIVND (reference sequence). Trimming left V 7 bases short and J 0 bases short, with 12 bases between. This CDR3 has 14 residues. The CDR3 DNA sequence: TGTGCCAGTAAGCCAAGGGGGATGAACACTGAAGCTTTCTTT. Translated: CASKPRGMNTEAFF.

There are a few counts of this clone. V usage is TRBV5-1 and J usage is TRBJ2-7; 7 positions agree with TRBD1. The trim removed 1 base at V and 2 bases at J, leaving 6 bases unmatched. The germline V gene has CDR1 SGHRS and CDR2 YFSETQ. The CDR3 spans 15 residues. CDR3 sequence: CASSLPQGTTYEQYF. DNA for the CDR3: TGCGCCAGCAGCTTGCCACAGGGGACCACCTACGAGCAGTACTTC.

The gene calls are TRBV28 and TRBJ1-2; tentatively, D is TRBD1 (5 bases). Germline V gene lookup returns CDR1 MDHEN and CDR2 SYDVKM. The CDR3 length is 12 residues. V lost 6 bases, J lost 7 bases, and 12 bases lay in between. CDR3 nucleotides: TGTGCCAGCAGCCTAGGGGCCACTGGCTACACCTTC. This sequence encodes CASSLGATGYTF.

The chain recombines TRBV19 with TRBJ2-7; 7 positions agree with TRBD2. Per the germline V gene, CDR1 is LNHDA and CDR2 is SQIVND (reference sequence). The CDR3 consists of 13 residues. J was trimmed by 4 bases and V by 5 bases; bases with no gene match: 5. CDR3 loop: CASSGAGRYEQYF. In DNA, the CDR3 is TGTGCCAGTAGTGGAGCGGGAAGATACGAGCAGTACTTC. Filled out from reference TRBV19 and TRBJ2-7, the complete variable domain reads DGGITQSPKYLFRKEGQNVTLSCEQNLNHDAMYWYRQDPGQGLRLIYYSQIVNDFQKGDIAEGYSVSREKKESFPLTVTSAQKNPTAFYLCASSGAGRYEQYFGPGTRLTVT.

This rearrangement joins TRBV18 to TRBJ2-3, with TRBD2 matching over 7 bases. V lost 4 bases to trimming and J lost 2 bases; unmatched junction nucleotides: 9. Germline V gene data show CDR1 as KGHSH and CDR2 as LQKENI. The CDR3 covers 16 residues. The CDR3 loop is CASSRPGTNLTDTQYF. CDR3 nucleotides: TGTGCCAGCTCACGACCCGGGACTAATCTCACAGATACGCAGTATTTT.

The chain combines TRBV28 with TRBJ2-7; a weak D match, TRBD2 (5 bases). Germline CDR1 reads MDHEN; CDR2 reads SYDVKM. The CDR3 has 16 amino acids. With 4 bases removed from V and 4 bases from J, the gap between germline ends came to 20 bases. The CDR3 spells CASSSPMRAQAYEQYF. As DNA, the CDR3 is TGTGCCAGCAGTTCCCCGATGAGGGCGCAAGCTTACGAGCAGTACTTC.

V usage is TRBV7-9 and J usage is TRBJ2-1, with 7 bases aligning to TRBD2. V was clipped by 3 bases and J by 1 base; unmatched bases: 6. CDR3 size: 16 residues. CDR1 is SEHNR and CDR2 is FQNEAQ in the germline V gene (reference sequence). The CDR3 region has the DNA TGTGCCAGCAGCTTGACGAGCGGGAAATCCTACAATGAGCAGTTCTTC. It specifies CASSLTSGKSYNEQFF.

This chain joins TRBV28 and TRBJ2-7, with 9 nucleotides matching TRBD1. Trimming cost V 2 bases and J 0 bases; bases outside gene matches: 5. There are 16 residues in the CDR3. Germline CDR1 and CDR2: MDHEN and SYDVKM. The CDR3 protein is CASSLLPGQGSYEQYF. Written as DNA, the CDR3 is TGTGCCAGCAGTTTACTCCCGGGACAGGGCTCCTACGAGCAGTACTTC.

The chain carries TRBV5-1 and TRBJ2-3; D is uncertain. CDR3 length equals 12 residues. Germline CDR1 reads SGHRS; CDR2 reads YFSETQ. Trimming left V 1 base short and J 11 bases short, with 11 bases between. CDR3 residues: CASSLNRRRQYF. The CDR3 DNA reads as TGCGCCAGCAGCTTGAATAGGAGAAGGCAGTATTTT.

The rearrangement links TRBV10-3 to TRBJ2-5, with TRBD2 identical over 14 bases. The germline V gene encodes CDR1 ENHRY and CDR2 SYGVKD. The CDR3 has 16 amino acids. V lost 3 bases to trimming and J lost 4 bases; unmatched junction nucleotides: 4. This CDR3 reads CAISDPGLAGAETQYF. In DNA, the CDR3 is TGTGCCATCAGTGACCCGGGACTAGCGGGAGCAGAGACCCAGTACTTC.

The chain's CDR3 is CASSQDLGGGSQPQHF. CDR3 coding DNA: TGTGCCAGCAGCCAAGATCTTGGTGGGGGAAGTCAGCCCCAGCATTTT. The chain joins TRBV4-2 to TRBJ1-5; D is perhaps TRBD1 (5 bases). Trimming took off 0 bases at V and 6 bases at J, with 15 bases between the two ends. The V gene's germline CDR1 is LGHNA and CDR2 YNFKEQ. The CDR3 spans 16 residues.

The rearrangement joins TRBV28 to TRBJ2-7; perhaps D is TRBD1 or TRBD2 (5 bases each). Germline-derived CDR1 and CDR2 are MDHEN and SYDVKM. The CDR3 contains 14 residues. The V end lost 6 bases, the J end lost 4 bases, and 16 bases lay between the germline ends. The DNA of the CDR3 is TGTGCCAGCAGAAGAACGGGGCATCTGTACGAGCAGTACTTC. Amino acids: CASRRTGHLYEQYF.

The chain employs TRBV25-1 and TRBJ2-7; a weak D match, TRBD1 (6 bases). Germline CDR1 reads MGHDK; CDR2 reads SYGVNS. There are 12 residues in the CDR3. Trimming removed 8 bases at V and 4 bases at J, with 12 bases between. The CDR3 spells CASGPGVYEQYF. CDR3 nucleotides: TGTGCCAGCGGCCCAGGGGTGTACGAGCAGTACTTC.

The CDR3, as DNA: TGTGCCAGCAGCTTAGTCAAGGGCACTGAAGCTTTCTTT. Its translation is CASSLVKGTEAFF. The chain combines TRBV7-8 with TRBJ1-1, with unresolved D. V lost 1 base and J lost 4, with 7 bases in between. CDR3 length equals 13 residues. From germline, CDR1 is SGHVS and CDR2 FQNEAQ.

This clone has a handful of counts. CDR3 residues: CASSIRVGYEQYF. CDR3 sequence (DNA): TGTGCCAGTAGTATTAGGGTGGGCTACGAGCAGTACTTC. The V and J genes are TRBV19 and TRBJ2-7; D ambiguous. Trimming left V 3 bases short and J 3 bases short, with 9 bases between. The CDR3 has 13 residues. Germline V gives CDR1 LNHDA, CDR2 SQIVND (reference sequence).

This clone was seen a few times. The gene calls are TRBV5-6 and TRBJ2-2; the D gene is possibly TRBD2 (6 bases). CDR1 is SGHDT, CDR2 YYEEEE, per germline. V was pared by 6 bases and J by 6 bases, with 18 bases between. The CDR3 loop spans 15 amino acids. CDR3 DNA sequence: TGTGCCAGCACCCCCACCCCACTAGCCGCCGGGGAGCTGTTTTTT. Translation: CASTPTPLAAGELFF. The full variable domain, completed using reference TRBV5-6 and TRBJ2-2, is DAGVTQSPTHLIKTRGQQVTLRCSPKSGHDTVSWYQQALGQGPQFIFQYYEEEERQRGNFPDRFSGHQFPNYSSELNVNALLLGDSALYLCASTPTPLAAGELFFGEGSRLTVL.

The chain has TRBV5-5 and TRBJ1-5, with 7 bases fitting TRBD1. The CDR3 has 15 residues. Germline V gives CDR1 SGHKS, CDR2 YYEKEE (reference sequence). V lost 4 bases and J lost 2; bases outside the gene matches: 6. This CDR3 reads CASSLTGSRNQPQHF. As DNA, the CDR3 is TGTGCCAGCAGCCTGACAGGGTCTCGCAATCAGCCCCAGCATTTT.

The genes are TRBV4-2 and TRBJ1-1; 10 nucleotides match TRBD1. This CDR3 contains 15 residues. Per the germline V gene, CDR1 is LGHNA and CDR2 is YNFKEQ. V shed 0 bases and J 11 bases; nucleotides not matched to a gene: 9. The DNA for the CDR3 is TGTGCCAGCAGCCAAGATCCCGGGACAGGGGAATCCGCTTTCTTT. This encodes CASSQDPGTGESAFF.

The rearrangement links TRBV6-5 to TRBJ1-2, with D possibly being TRBD1 (6 bases). Germline values: CDR1 MNHEY, CDR2 SVGAGI. The CDR3 has 16 residues. V was shortened by 2 bases and J by 0 bases, with 13 bases between the two germline ends. The DNA of the CDR3 is TGTGCCAGCAGTTACGCTTCAGAGGGGGCTAACTATGGCTACACCTTC. Translating it yields CASSYASEGANYGYTF.

The J gene is TRBJ2-3, the V gene TRBV12-5, with D perhaps being TRBD1 or TRBD2 (5 bases each). The CDR3 has 13 amino acids. Trimming took off 3 bases at V and 4 bases at J, with 8 bases between the two ends. CDR1 LGHNT and CDR2 FRNRAP come from the germline V gene. The CDR3 loop reads CASGFGGSDTQYF. In nucleotides, the CDR3 is TGTGCTAGTGGTTTTGGGGGATCAGATACGCAGTATTTT. Using reference TRBV12-5 and TRBJ2-3 for the parts outside the CDR3, the full variable domain is DARVTQTPRHKVTEMGQEVTMRCQPILGHNTVFWYRQTMMQGLELLAYFRNRAPLDDSGMPKDRFSAEMPDATLATLKIQPSEPRDSAVYFCASGFGGSDTQYFGPGTRLTVL.

This clone was seen only once. The rearrangement links TRBV27 to TRBJ2-7, with D uncertain. The CDR3 length is 15 residues. Between the trimmed V and J ends, which lost 2 bases and 0 bases, there was a span of 11 bases. Germline V CDR1 and CDR2: MNHEY, SMNVEV (reference sequence). This CDR3 reads CASSLNGVPSYEQYF. The CDR3 DNA reads TGTGCCAGCAGTTTAAATGGGGTGCCCTCCTACGAGCAGTACTTC.

This chain links TRBV7-2 with TRBJ2-2; D is unclear. Germline values: CDR1 SGHTA, CDR2 FQGNSA. The length of the CDR3 is 13 residues. With 7 bases removed from V and 5 bases from J, the gap between germline ends came to 11 bases. The CDR3 protein is CASNDRRTGELFF. As DNA, the CDR3 is TGTGCCAGCAATGACCGTAGAACCGGGGAGCTGTTTTTT.

The chain employs TRBV30 and TRBJ2-1; D is undetermined. This CDR3 is built from 12 residues. Trimming cost V 0 bases and J 7 bases, with 7 bases left between them. Germline-derived CDR1 and CDR2 are GTSNPN and SVGIG (reference sequence). Here the CDR3 reads CAWSVLSNEQFF. The DNA of the CDR3 is TGTGCCTGGAGTGTACTCAGTAATGAGCAGTTCTTC.

The chain carries TRBV28 and TRBJ2-7; D perhaps matches TRBD2 (5 bases). Trimming removed 7 bases from V and 0 bases from J, with 7 bases in between. Germline V gene sequence: CDR1 MDHEN, CDR2 SYDVKM. This CDR3 is built from 12 residues. The CDR3 DNA sequence: TGTGCCAGCAACCGGGACTCCTACGAGCAGTACTTC. Translated, it gives CASNRDSYEQYF.